This is a list of T cell receptor beta chains from one sample in a study of blood T cell repertoires in COVID-19. Some clones are missing from TCRdb's copy, which holds only in-frame ones; the method was immunoSEQ multiplex PCR. Found here are about 250,000 clones, around 88% of them singletons; the top ten hold over 7.5%. The material sequenced was PBMCs or T cells enriched from blood (not recorded which). These receptors all stem from a man aged 35 to 55 who had recovered from COVID-19. Each CDR3 is given with its conserved first and last residue. The D gene is left open where the match is weak. Size is stated for part of the rows, as once, few or many counts, or as a class when the clone is expanded.

d_gene | j_gene | v_gene | abundance | CDR3nt | CDR3aa
NA | TRBJ2-7 | TRBV19 | NA | TGTGCCAGTAGTGGACAGTTTCAAACCTCCTACGAGCAGTACTTC | CASSGQFQTSYEQYF
NA | TRBJ2-1 | TRBV5-1 | NA | TGCGCCAGCAGCTTGTTATCAGGGATATTAGCCGATTACAATGAGCAGTTCTTC | CASSLLSGILADYNEQFF
NA | TRBJ2-3 | TRBV14 | NA | TGTGCCAGCAGGGCGGGCACAGATACGCAGTATTTT | CASRAGTDTQYF
NA | TRBJ1-1 | TRBV5-8 | once | TGTGCCAGCAGCATTTACACCGGGAGAGCTTTCTTT | CASSIYTGRAFF
NA | TRBJ2-1 | TRBV27 | NA | TGTGCCAGCAGCTTTAACTACAATGAGCAGTTCTTC | CASSFNYNEQFF
TRBD2 | TRBJ2-3 | TRBV25-1 | once | TGTGCCAGCAGTGGACCCTCTCAGCGGGGAGATACGCAGTATTTT | CASSGPSQRGDTQYF
NA | TRBJ2-5 | TRBV3-1/TRBV3-2 | NA | TGTGCCAGCAGCCAAGGAGGTCTTCTGGAGACCCAGTACTTC | CASSQGGLLETQYF
TRBD2 | TRBJ2-7 | TRBV27 | NA | TGTGCCAGCAGTTCGTTAGGAGCGGGAGACTCCTACGAGCAGTACTTC | CASSSLGAGDSYEQYF
NA | TRBJ2-7 | TRBV5-6 | NA | TGTGCCAGCAGCTTGGCGTCCGAGCAGTACTTC | CASSLASEQYF
NA | TRBJ1-5 | TRBV2 | NA | TGTGCCAGCAGTAGGGGAAGCGAGCAGCCCCAGCATTTT | CASSRGSEQPQHF
TRBD1 | TRBJ2-1 | TRBV29-1 | NA | TGCAGCGCCGGGACAGGGGATCATGAGCAGTTCTTC | CSAGTGDHEQFF
NA | TRBJ1-4 | TRBV19 | NA | TGTGCCAGTAGTATAGAGGGCAGCCACAATGAAAAACTGTTTTTT | CASSIEGSHNEKLFF
TRBD2 | TRBJ2-3 | TRBV27 | NA | TGTGCCAGCAGTTTAGGCGGGGAGGGCCCAGATACGCAGTATTTT | CASSLGGEGPDTQYF
TRBD2 | TRBJ2-2 | TRBV9 | NA | TGTGCCAGCAGCCGGACTAGCGGGACATTAAAATTTTCCGGGGAGCTGTTTTTT | CASSRTSGTLKFSGELFF
NA | TRBJ2-7 | TRBV19 | NA | TGTGCCAGTAGTATGGTGATTAGTTCCTACGAGCAGTACTTC | CASSMVISSYEQYF
TRBD2 | TRBJ2-7 | TRBV7-2 | NA | TGTGCCAGCAGCCCCCTGGGTACTAGCGCTACCCACGAGCAGTACTTC | CASSPLGTSATHEQYF
NA | TRBJ1-2 | TRBV3-1/TRBV3-2 | NA | TGTGCCAGCAGCCAAGAACCAAGGGGACTCTATGGCTACACCTTC | CASSQEPRGLYGYTF
TRBD1 | TRBJ1-5 | TRBV18 | NA | TGTGCCAGCTCAACTACAGGGGGCTCCAATCAGCCCCAGCATTTT | CASSTTGGSNQPQHF
NA | TRBJ2-7 | TRBV7-8 | NA | TGTGCCAGCAGACTGGGTACAGTGGGCTACGAGCAGTACTTC | CASRLGTVGYEQYF
NA | TRBJ2-7 | TRBV30 | NA | TGTGCCTGGAGTGGGGCCACCTGGGGCAAGCAGTACTTC | CAWSGATWGKQYF
NA | TRBJ1-2 | TRBV7-9 | NA | TGTGCCAGCAGCTTAGAGTTCTACTATAACTATGGCTACACCTTC | CASSLEFYYNYGYTF
NA | TRBJ1-1 | TRBV14 | NA | TGTGCCAGCAGCCCGGCGGCGAACACTGAAGCTTTCTTT | CASSPAANTEAFF
TRBD1 | TRBJ2-1 | TRBV19 | NA | TGTGCCAGTAGTCCGGGAGTAATGGGACAGGGGAAATCCTACAATGAGCAGTTCTTC | CASSPGVMGQGKSYNEQFF
TRBD2 | TRBJ2-7 | TRBV9 | NA | TGTGCCAGCAGCGTAGTGTCTAGCGGGATCCGGGAGCAGTACTTC | CASSVVSSGIREQYF
TRBD2 | TRBJ2-7 | TRBV18 | NA | TGTGCCAGCTCACCACGGACTAGCGGGAGTGGGGAGCAGTACTTC | CASSPRTSGSGEQYF
NA | TRBJ2-6 | TRBV7-2 | NA | TGTGCCAGCAGGGGGGGGCTTAACGTCCTGACTTTC | CASRGGLNVLTF
TRBD1 | TRBJ1-6 | TRBV5-1 | NA | TGCGCCAGCAGCTTGGGGGACAGCCTGGGGTCACCCCTCCACTTT | CASSLGDSLGSPLHF
TRBD1 | TRBJ1-5 | TRBV2 | once | TGTGCCAGCAGTGGAGGAACAGGGGGCCGCCCCCATTTT | CASSGGTGGRPHF
TRBD1 | TRBJ1-1 | TRBV6-2/TRBV6-3 | NA | TGTGCCAGCAGTCCCGGGACAGGGGTGAACACTGAAGCTTTCTTT | CASSPGTGVNTEAFF
TRBD1 | TRBJ2-1 | TRBV5-5 | NA | TGTGCCAGCAGCTTGGGGGGACAGGGGCTTACGTACAATGAGCAGTTCTTC | CASSLGGQGLTYNEQFF
NA | TRBJ2-7 | TRBV5-6 | NA | TGTGCCAGCAGCTTGGAGGAGGGCCTCGAGCAGTACTTC | CASSLEEGLEQYF
NA | TRBJ1-5 | TRBV6-6 | NA | TGTGCCAGCAGTTACTCGATGGGCGGGAATCAGCCCCAGCATTTT | CASSYSMGGNQPQHF